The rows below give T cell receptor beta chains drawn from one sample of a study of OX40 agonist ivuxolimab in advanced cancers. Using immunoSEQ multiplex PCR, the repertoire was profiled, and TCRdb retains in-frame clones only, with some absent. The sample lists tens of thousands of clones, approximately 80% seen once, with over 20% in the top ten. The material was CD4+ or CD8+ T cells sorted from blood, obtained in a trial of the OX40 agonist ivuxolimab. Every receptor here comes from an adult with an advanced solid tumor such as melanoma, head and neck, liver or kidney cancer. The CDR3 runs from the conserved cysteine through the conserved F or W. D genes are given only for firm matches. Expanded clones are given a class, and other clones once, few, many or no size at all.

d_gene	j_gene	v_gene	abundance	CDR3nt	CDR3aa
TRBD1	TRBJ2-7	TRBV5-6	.	TGTGCCAGCAGCTTGACGGCCCAGGGGGCGCGGCTGGACTACGAGCAGTACTTC	CASSLTAQGARLDYEQYF
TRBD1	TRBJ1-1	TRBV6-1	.	TGTGCCAGCAGAAGGACAGGGACGAACACTGAAGCTTTCTTT	CASRRTGTNTEAFF
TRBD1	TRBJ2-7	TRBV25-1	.	TGTGCCAGCAGTGTCGGGACAGAACGATTCTACGAGCAGTACTTC	CASSVGTERFYEQYF
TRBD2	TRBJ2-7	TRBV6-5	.	TGTGCCAGCAGTTACGCGGGGGAAATCTACGAGCAGTACTTC	CASSYAGEIYEQYF
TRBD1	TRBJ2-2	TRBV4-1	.	TGCGCCAGCAGCCGCGACAGGGCGACAGCCCACGGGGAGCTGTTTTTT	CASSRDRATAHGELFF
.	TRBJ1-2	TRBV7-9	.	TGTGCCAGCAGCCCCTCGACAGAAAACTATGGCTACACCTTC	CASSPSTENYGYTF
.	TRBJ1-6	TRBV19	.	TGTGCCAGTAGTATCGATAATAATTCACCCCTCCACTTT	CASSIDNNSPLHF
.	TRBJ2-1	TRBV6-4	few	TGTGCCAGCAGTGGCGAGTCGGGGGCTTACAATGAGCAGTTCTTC	CASSGESGAYNEQFF
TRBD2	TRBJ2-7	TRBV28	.	TGTGCCAGCAGCTACACTAGCGGGAGTGACGAGCAGTACTTC	CASSYTSGSDEQYF
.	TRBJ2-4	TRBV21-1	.	TGTGCCAGCAGCAAAGTAATTTTAGGGACAGGGTTGGGAGGGATAGCCAAAAACATTCAGTACTTC	CASSKVILGTGLGGIAKNIQYF
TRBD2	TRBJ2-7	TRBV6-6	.	TGTGCCAGCAACCCCCTGGGCGCGGGAGGAGGTCACGAGCAGTACTTC	CASNPLGAGGGHEQYF
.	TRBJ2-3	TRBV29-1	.	TGCAGCGTTGAAGATACGGCTCCAACAGATACGCAGTATTTT	CSVEDTAPTDTQYF
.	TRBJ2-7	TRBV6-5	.	TGTGCCAGCAGTTCCCACTCGGGACACCGGGCCTACGGGCAGTACTTC	CASSSHSGHRAYGQYF
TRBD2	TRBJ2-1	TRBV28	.	TGTGCCAGCAGGACGGGAGGGTACAATGAGCAGTTCTTC	CASRTGGYNEQFF
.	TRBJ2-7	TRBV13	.	TGTGCCAGCAGCTTCACTCGGATTGGGGAGCAGTACTTC	CASSFTRIGEQYF
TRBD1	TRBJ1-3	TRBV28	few	TGTGCCAGCAGTGGTGACAGGGGGCTATTACGAAACACCATATATTTT	CASSGDRGLLRNTIYF
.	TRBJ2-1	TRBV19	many	TGTGCCAGTAGTATAGGAGAGAATGAGCAGTTCTTC	CASSIGENEQFF
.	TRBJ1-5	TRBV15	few	TGTGCCACCAGCAGAGATCCAGGGAGCAATCAGCCCCAGCATTTT	CATSRDPGSNQPQHF
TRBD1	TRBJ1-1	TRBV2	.	TGTGCCAGCAGTGAACAGGGGGGTAGTAACACTGAAGCTTTCTTT	CASSEQGGSNTEAFF
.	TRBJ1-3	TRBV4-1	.	TGCGCCAGCAGCCAAGGGGTGAGCTCTGGAAACACCATATATTTT	CASSQGVSSGNTIYF
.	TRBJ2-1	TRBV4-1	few	TGCGCCAGCAGCCAAGATTTCAGGGGAGCGTACAATGAGCAGTTCTTC	CASSQDFRGAYNEQFF
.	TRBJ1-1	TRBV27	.	TGTGCCAGCAGTATTGATCGGAGGGCTGAAGCTTTCTTT	CASSIDRRAEAFF
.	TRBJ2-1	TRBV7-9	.	TGTGCCAGCAGCTTAGCGAGGACTGGACGAACGAGCTCCTACAATGAGCAGTTCTTC	CASSLARTGRTSSYNEQFF
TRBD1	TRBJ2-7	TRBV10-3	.	TGTGCCATCAGTGGGACAGGGGACCTCTACGAGCAGTACTTC	CAISGTGDLYEQYF
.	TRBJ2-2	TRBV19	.	TGTGCCAGTAGTATGAGAGGGGCCGCCGGGGAGCTGTTTTTT	CASSMRGAAGELFF
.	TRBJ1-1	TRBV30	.	TGTGCCTGGAGTGTAATGGCTACTGAAGCTTTCTTT	CAWSVMATEAFF
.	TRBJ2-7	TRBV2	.	TGTGCCAGCAGTTCGGTGGGGGTGAGAGGCTACGAGCAGTACTTC	CASSSVGVRGYEQYF
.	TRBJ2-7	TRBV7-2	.	TGTGCCAGCAGCTTCGGCGGGGCCTACGAGCAGTACTTC	CASSFGGAYEQYF
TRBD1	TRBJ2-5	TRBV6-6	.	TGTGCCAGCAGTTACACCAAGACAGGGTTCCAAGAGACCCAGTACTTC	CASSYTKTGFQETQYF
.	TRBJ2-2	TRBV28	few	TGTGCCAGCAGTTTTGATCCCCTACTCTCAGGGGAACTAAACACCGGGGAGCTGTTTTTT	CASSFDPLLSGELNTGELFF
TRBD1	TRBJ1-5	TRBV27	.	TGTGCCAGCAGTTCGGGACAGGGGGCTTTCAATCAGCCCCAGCATTTT	CASSSGQGAFNQPQHF
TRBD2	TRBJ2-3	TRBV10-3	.	TGTGCCGTGACTAGCGGGTCTTTCACAGATACGCAGTATTTT	CAVTSGSFTDTQYF
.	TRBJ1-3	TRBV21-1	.	TGTGCCAGCAGCAACGGGACCTCTGGAAACACCATATATTTT	CASSNGTSGNTIYF
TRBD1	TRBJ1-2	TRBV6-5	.	TGTGCCAGCAGACCAACAGGGGCCGCATATGGCTACACCTTC	CASRPTGAAYGYTF
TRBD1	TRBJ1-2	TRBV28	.	TGTGCCAGCAGTTTCCTCCCACAGGGGACTAACTATGGCTACACCTTC	CASSFLPQGTNYGYTF
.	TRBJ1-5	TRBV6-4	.	TGTGCCAGCACCGAAACAGGGTATTCATGTGGGCCCCAGCATTTT	CASTETGYSCGPQHF
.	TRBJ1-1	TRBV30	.	TGTGCCTGGAGTGTACATACAGGAGTGAACACTGAAGCTTTCTTT	CAWSVHTGVNTEAFF